This TCR beta chain is from a study of cytomegalovirus exposure and HLA in healthy donors. The PCR contained 60 Vbeta and 13 Jbeta primers. Here immunoSEQ multiplex PCR was the method, and the copy in TCRdb shows in-frame clones only, minus some. The top ten clones hold around 4.8% of a sample with about 200,000 clones, about 80% of them seen once. In germline, CDR1 is LGHNA, CDR2 YSLEER. Deletions cut 0 bases from V and 5 bases from J, with 13 bases between. The CDR3 is made up of 16 amino acids. The source is a woman between 25 and 40 years old in good health and CMV-seropositive. The sample taken for sequencing was PBMCs. The V and J genes are TRBV4-3 and TRBJ1-4; D is perhaps TRBD1 (5 bases). The CDR3 nucleotides read TGCGCCAGCAGCCAAGATCCCCCAGGGAAGAATGAAAAACTGTTTTTT. Protein: CASSQDPPGKNEKLFF.